Listed below are T cell receptor beta chains from one sample, sequenced in a study of blood T cell repertoires in COVID-19. Sequencing was performed with immunoSEQ multiplex PCR; in TCRdb, only in-frame clones are kept and a portion is missing. Here the sample spans a few hundred thousand clones, around 86% being singletons. Sequencing was performed on peripheral blood. Receptor source: a man in his fifties with active or convalescent COVID-19. The CDR3 runs from the conserved cysteine through the conserved F or W. Each record gives: CDR3 protein, CDR3 DNA, D gene, clone size, V gene, J gene. D genes are given only for firm matches. Only part of the rows carry a size: once, few, many, or a class if the clone is expanded.

CDR3: CASSIFGTGENTF
DNA: TGTGCCAGTAGTATCTTCGGGACAGGGGAAAACACCTTC
D: TRBD1
size: .
V: TRBV19
J: TRBJ1-2

CDR3: CAGKTGGAYNEQFF
DNA: TGTGCCGGTAAGACAGGGGGCGCTTACAATGAGCAGTTCTTC
D: TRBD1
size: few
V: TRBV2
J: TRBJ2-1

CDR3: CASSSPGQGAQGYTF
DNA: TGTGCCAGCAGTTCCCCGGGACAGGGGGCGCAAGGCTACACCTTC
D: TRBD1
size: .
V: TRBV28
J: TRBJ1-2

CDR3: CASSSGGPSYEQYF
DNA: TGTGCCAGCAGTTCAGGGGGTCCATCCTACGAGCAGTACTTC
D: TRBD1
size: .
V: TRBV28
J: TRBJ2-7

CDR3: CASSMAGGRQETQYF
DNA: TGTGCCAGCAGCATGGCAGGGGGTCGGCAAGAGACCCAGTACTTC
D: TRBD1
size: .
V: TRBV9
J: TRBJ2-5

CDR3: CATSRDGTENTEAFF
DNA: TGTGCCACCAGCAGAGATGGCACAGAGAACACTGAAGCTTTCTTT
D: .
size: .
V: TRBV15
J: TRBJ1-1

CDR3: CSVGRRGHNEQFF
DNA: TGCAGCGTTGGGCGGCGGGGTCACAATGAGCAGTTCTTC
D: .
size: .
V: TRBV29-1
J: TRBJ2-1

CDR3: CASSRSTETARTEQYF
DNA: TGTGCCAGCAGCCGATCCACCGAGACAGCCCGTACCGAGCAGTACTTC
D: .
size: .
V: TRBV9
J: TRBJ2-7

CDR3: CASSRGSSSMNTEAFF
DNA: TGCGCCAGTAGTCGGGGGTCCTCATCCATGAACACTGAAGCTTTCTTT
D: .
size: .
V: TRBV5-1
J: TRBJ1-1

CDR3: CASSLEFRQGDSPLHF
DNA: TGTGCCAGCAGCTTAGAATTTCGACAGGGGGACTCACCCCTCCACTTT
D: TRBD1
size: .
V: TRBV5-8
J: TRBJ1-6

CDR3: CATSDFGQPQHF
DNA: TGTGCCACCAGTGATTTCGGTCAGCCCCAGCATTTT
D: .
size: .
V: TRBV24-1
J: TRBJ1-5

CDR3: CASSLGGVGGYEQYF
DNA: TGTGCCAGCAGCTTGGGGGGGGTGGGGGGCTACGAGCAGTACTTC
D: .
size: .
V: TRBV5-4
J: TRBJ2-7

CDR3: CASSFPAGTEAFF
DNA: TGTGCCAGCAGTTTCCCCGCGGGCACTGAAGCTTTCTTT
D: .
size: .
V: TRBV28
J: TRBJ1-1

CDR3: CASSPRVSGELFF
DNA: TGTGCCAGCAGCCCCCGGGTCTCCGGGGAGCTGTTTTTT
D: .
size: .
V: TRBV9
J: TRBJ2-2

CDR3: CASSEAGGSYNEQFF
DNA: TGTGCCAGCAGTGAAGCAGGGGGCTCCTACAATGAGCAGTTCTTC
D: .
size: .
V: TRBV6-1
J: TRBJ2-1

CDR3: CASRTSGRGRETQYF
DNA: TGCGCCAGTAGGACTAGCGGGAGAGGTCGGGAGACCCAGTACTTC
D: TRBD2
size: .
V: TRBV10-2
J: TRBJ2-5

CDR3: CASSPRHFKSGYTF
DNA: TGTGCCAGTAGTCCAAGACACTTTAAATCTGGCTACACCTTC
D: .
size: .
V: TRBV19
J: TRBJ1-2

CDR3: CASGGTGNTIYF
DNA: TGTGCCAGCGGGGGGACTGGAAACACCATATATTTT
D: .
size: .
V: TRBV27
J: TRBJ1-3

CDR3: CASSLLREKLFF
DNA: TGTGCCAGCAGTTTATTACGGGAAAAACTGTTTTTT
D: .
size: once
V: TRBV28
J: TRBJ1-4

CDR3: CASSLIPSTDTQYF
DNA: TGCGCCAGCAGCTTGATCCCTAGCACAGATACGCAGTATTTT
D: .
size: .
V: TRBV5-1
J: TRBJ2-3

CDR3: CASSLDRVVTDTQYF
DNA: TGTGCCAGCAGCCTGGACAGGGTTGTCACAGATACGCAGTATTTT
D: TRBD1
size: few
V: TRBV7-9
J: TRBJ2-3

CDR3: CASSQDFVVLNYGYTF
DNA: TGCGCCAGCAGCCAAGATTTTGTCGTACTTAACTATGGCTACACCTTC
D: .
size: .
V: TRBV4-1
J: TRBJ1-2

CDR3: CASSKVSGQGSQPQHF
DNA: TGTGCCAGCAGCAAAGTCTCGGGACAGGGGAGTCAGCCCCAGCATTTT
D: .
size: .
V: TRBV21-1
J: TRBJ1-5

CDR3: CASSFFRGQPLLMNTEAFF
DNA: TGTGCCAGCAGCTTCTTCCGAGGGCAGCCGCTACTTATGAACACTGAAGCTTTCTTT
D: .
size: .
V: TRBV28
J: TRBJ1-1

CDR3: CASSQQEGGRETQYF
DNA: TGTGCCAGCAGCCAACAGGAGGGGGGGAGAGAGACCCAGTACTTC
D: .
size: .
V: TRBV14
J: TRBJ2-5

CDR3: CASSIGTGNQPQHF
DNA: TGTGCCAGCAGCATCGGGACAGGTAATCAGCCCCAGCATTTT
D: TRBD1
size: once
V: TRBV9
J: TRBJ1-5

CDR3: CASSLAEGRQTQYF
DNA: TGCGCCAGCAGCCTGGCCGAGGGCAGACAGACCCAGTACTTC
D: .
size: .
V: TRBV5-1
J: TRBJ2-5

CDR3: CAWQPGTLREKLFF
DNA: TGTGCCTGGCAGCCGGGAACCCTAAGGGAAAAACTGTTTTTT
D: .
size: .
V: TRBV30
J: TRBJ1-4

CDR3: CASGGALSGNTIYF
DNA: TGTGCCAGCGGAGGGGCTCTCTCTGGAAACACCATATATTTT
D: .
size: once
V: TRBV11-2
J: TRBJ1-3

CDR3: CSVDPGNFYGYTF
DNA: TGCAGCGTTGACCCAGGAAATTTTTATGGCTACACCTTC
D: .
size: .
V: TRBV29-1
J: TRBJ1-2

CDR3: CASSLTLNSPLHF
DNA: TGTGCCAGCAGCTTAACCCTTAATTCACCCCTCCACTTT
D: .
size: .
V: TRBV7-3
J: TRBJ1-6

CDR3: CASSGQINSPLHF
DNA: TGCGCCAGCTCGGGACAGATTAATTCACCCCTCCACTTT
D: TRBD1
size: .
V: TRBV10-1
J: TRBJ1-6

CDR3: CASSQDRDSLEAFF
DNA: TGTGCCAGCAGCCAAGATCGGGACAGCCTAGAAGCTTTCTTT
D: TRBD1
size: .
V: TRBV3-1/TRBV3-2
J: TRBJ1-1

CDR3: CASSLQGDKNIQYF
DNA: TGTGCCAGCAGTCTACAGGGCGACAAAAACATTCAGTACTTC
D: .
size: once
V: TRBV2
J: TRBJ2-4

CDR3: CATSSRHTDTQYF
DNA: TGTGCCACCAGCAGCCGACACACAGATACGCAGTATTTT
D: .
size: .
V: TRBV15
J: TRBJ2-3

CDR3: CASSLADREREQPQHF
DNA: TGTGCCAGCAGCTTGGCCGATCGAGAGAGGGAACAGCCCCAGCATTTT
D: .
size: .
V: TRBV5-8
J: TRBJ1-5

CDR3: CASSPSGQGEGQPQHF
DNA: TGTGCCAGCAGTCCTAGTGGACAGGGGGAGGGTCAGCCCCAGCATTTT
D: TRBD1
size: .
V: TRBV28
J: TRBJ1-5

CDR3: CASSYRDSYYGYTF
DNA: TGTGCCAGCAGTTACCGGGACAGCTACTATGGCTACACCTTC
D: TRBD1
size: .
V: TRBV6-5
J: TRBJ1-2

CDR3: CASIGGGELFF
DNA: TGTGCCAGCATAGGGGGCGGGGAGCTGTTTTTT
D: .
size: .
V: TRBV6-6
J: TRBJ2-2

CDR3: CASTHGGLGTEAFF
DNA: TGTGCCAGTACCCACGGGGGGCTGGGCACTGAAGCTTTCTTT
D: .
size: few
V: TRBV19
J: TRBJ1-1

CDR3: CASSSPQRGTDTQYF
DNA: TGTGCCAGCAGCTCCCCCCAGCGGGGCACAGATACGCAGTATTTT
D: .
size: .
V: TRBV5-4
J: TRBJ2-3